This record covers a single T cell receptor beta chain. This record belongs to a study of blood T cell repertoires in COVID-19. Across the study: Specimens from acute and convalescent COVID-19 originated in the United States, Italy and Spain. PBMCs, B-cell-depleted T cells, or T cells provided the cDNA or gDNA that made up the material.

Original data processing: From reference gene primer amplification, estimates of nucleated cell counts were derived. Repertoires were generated with immunoSEQ multiplex PCR, while TCRdb's copy carries only in-frame clones and drops some. The V and J calls and the clone size are those of that table, but D and trimming were determined from the DNA. This table holds around 93,000 clones, 90% found once. Germline V gene data show CDR1 as MGHDK and CDR2 as SYGVNS. There are 16 residues in the CDR3. V was pared by 4 bases and J by 2 bases, with 8 bases of the junction left unmatched. Seattle's cohort entered during active infection and was followed longitudinally.

The source is a man younger than 35 with COVID-19, enrolled during active disease. The chain has TRBV25-1 and TRBJ1-2; TRBD1 matches at 9 bases. Sample: peripheral blood. The CDR3 protein is CASSGMTGTGNYGYTF. The CDR3 coding sequence is TGTGCCAGCAGTGGCATGACCGGGACAGGGAACTATGGCTACACCTTC.